This paragraph covers one T cell receptor beta chain sequence. The record originates from a study of blood T cell repertoires in COVID-19. Study-wide background: The origin of the acute and convalescent COVID-19 samples was the United States, Italy and Spain. From T cells, B-cell-depleted T cells, or PBMCs came the material, which was cDNA or gDNA.

The assay was immunoSEQ multiplex PCR, and TCRdb's table has in-frame clones only and misses some. In the table there are roughly 150,000 clones, around nine tenths of which are singletons. The source of this sequence is a human donor in a cohort sampled during active COVID-19. Source material: peripheral blood.

CDR3 residues: CASSVRGRLDNEQFF. The DNA of the CDR3 is TGTGCCAGCAGCGTTCGCGGGCGCCTCGACAATGAGCAGTTCTTC. The chain uses TRBV9 and TRBJ2-1, with a possible D match to TRBD2 (5 bases). Trimming cost V 2 bases and J 5 bases, with 14 bases left between them. The V gene's germline CDR1 is SGDLS and CDR2 YYNGEE. The CDR3 runs to 15 residues.